This T cell receptor (beta chain) emerged from a study of blood T cell repertoires in COVID-19. The repertoire was sequenced with immunoSEQ multiplex PCR; TCRdb's copy has only in-frame clones and lacks some. Of hundreds of thousands of clones listed, about nine tenths were seen once; the top ten hold roughly 2.9%. The CDR3 has 19 residues. Sequencing input: PBMCs or T cells enriched from blood (not recorded which). V gene TRBV7-5 combines with J gene TRBJ1-1; no DNA check was done on the table's D call, TRBD1. TRBV7-5 is a known pseudogene. This TCR derives from a woman in her forties or fifties who had been exposed to COVID-19. CDR3: CARSYRDRVEAVANTEAFF. The DNA for the CDR3 is TGTGCCAGAAGCTACCGGGACAGGGTGGAGGCGGTTGCGAACACTGAAGCTTTCTTT.